The rows below give T cell receptor beta chains drawn from one sample of a study of T cell repertoires and Cas9 in healthy adults. Measured with immunoSEQ multiplex PCR; TCRdb has only the in-frame clones, and not every one. The table has approximately 22,000 clones, just under 95% seen once. The sequenced sample consisted of CD4+ effector T cells (CD127+, CD25-, CD137-, CD154-) from PBMCs; culture status not recorded. The source is a human donor in good health. CDR3s include the opening cysteine and the closing phenylalanine or tryptophan. Fields, in order: J gene, clone size, V gene, D gene, CDR3 DNA, CDR3 protein. The D gene is left open where the match is weak. Part of the rows lack a size; the others show once, few, many or a class for expanded clones.

j_gene: TRBJ2-2; abundance: NA; v_gene: TRBV7-8; d_gene: TRBD1; CDR3nt: TGTGCCAGCAGCTTAGCGTTGAGGACAGGCCGGAACACCGGGGAGCTGTTTTTT; CDR3aa: CASSLALRTGRNTGELFF
j_gene: TRBJ1-6; abundance: NA; v_gene: TRBV11-3; d_gene: NA; CDR3nt: TGTGCCAGCAGCTCCCAAGTTGGGGACATTTCAAATTCACCCCTCCACTTT; CDR3aa: CASSSQVGDISNSPLHF
j_gene: TRBJ1-3; abundance: NA; v_gene: TRBV5-1; d_gene: NA; CDR3nt: TGCGCCAGCAGCCCGTTACAGGGAAACCTCGGAAACACCATATATTTT; CDR3aa: CASSPLQGNLGNTIYF
j_gene: TRBJ1-4; abundance: NA; v_gene: TRBV4-1; d_gene: TRBD1; CDR3nt: TGCGCCAGCAGCCACGACAGACAGGGAATCAATGAAAAACTGTTTTTT; CDR3aa: CASSHDRQGINEKLFF
j_gene: TRBJ1-2; abundance: NA; v_gene: TRBV19; d_gene: NA; CDR3nt: TGTGCCAGTAAACCGGGGACACTCAATGGCTACACCTTC; CDR3aa: CASKPGTLNGYTF
j_gene: TRBJ2-3; abundance: NA; v_gene: TRBV5-1; d_gene: NA; CDR3nt: TGCGCCAGCAGCTTGGAAGGCGGGGTCAAGTCGGATACGCAGTATTTT; CDR3aa: CASSLEGGVKSDTQYF
j_gene: TRBJ2-1; abundance: once; v_gene: TRBV11-1; d_gene: NA; CDR3nt: TGTGCCAGCAGCTTACTACAGGGACCTTACAATGAGCAGTTCTTC; CDR3aa: CASSLLQGPYNEQFF
j_gene: TRBJ2-3; abundance: NA; v_gene: TRBV6-5; d_gene: NA; CDR3nt: TGTGCCAGCAGTCTCCAAGGGGGAGAGCCAGATACGCAGTATTTT; CDR3aa: CASSLQGGEPDTQYF
j_gene: TRBJ1-6; abundance: NA; v_gene: TRBV6-1; d_gene: NA; CDR3nt: TGTGCCAGCAGTGCGGTTGGAGTCGTCAACATAACCCTCCACTTT; CDR3aa: CASSAVGVVNITLHF
j_gene: TRBJ2-5; abundance: NA; v_gene: TRBV6-1; d_gene: NA; CDR3nt: TGTGCCATAAGGCTTTCTGGGGGCGGAGAGACCCAGTACTTC; CDR3aa: CAIRLSGGGETQYF
j_gene: TRBJ1-3; abundance: NA; v_gene: TRBV19; d_gene: NA; CDR3nt: TGTGCCAGTAGCCTAATCCAGGGGCCTGGTGGAAACACCATATATTTT; CDR3aa: CASSLIQGPGGNTIYF
j_gene: TRBJ2-7; abundance: NA; v_gene: TRBV5-6; d_gene: NA; CDR3nt: TGTGCCAGCAGCCTCCCTATGGCAGGCGGTACCTACGAGCAGTACTTC; CDR3aa: CASSLPMAGGTYEQYF
j_gene: TRBJ2-6; abundance: few; v_gene: TRBV28; d_gene: TRBD2; CDR3nt: TGTGCCAGCAGTACACGGACTAGCGGGGCTGGGGCCAACGTCCTGACTTTC; CDR3aa: CASSTRTSGAGANVLTF
j_gene: TRBJ1-1; abundance: NA; v_gene: TRBV25-1; d_gene: NA; CDR3nt: TGTGCCAGCAGTGTCGGACGGTTTGAAGCTTTCTTT; CDR3aa: CASSVGRFEAFF
j_gene: TRBJ1-1; abundance: NA; v_gene: TRBV6-5; d_gene: NA; CDR3nt: TGTGCCAGCGGCGGCGTCGGCGGAGGTGAAGCTTTCTTT; CDR3aa: CASGGVGGGEAFF
j_gene: TRBJ2-1; abundance: NA; v_gene: TRBV12-5; d_gene: TRBD2; CDR3nt: TGTGCTAGTGGTTTGGGGGCGGGGGGCCATTACAATGAGCAGTTCTTC; CDR3aa: CASGLGAGGHYNEQFF
j_gene: TRBJ2-2; abundance: NA; v_gene: TRBV18; d_gene: TRBD1; CDR3nt: TGTGCCAGCTCACTCGCAGGGGGCACCGGGGAGCTGTTTTTT; CDR3aa: CASSLAGGTGELFF
j_gene: TRBJ2-7; abundance: NA; v_gene: TRBV20-1; d_gene: NA; CDR3nt: TGCAGTGCTAGGATCGGGGACGAGCAGTACTTC; CDR3aa: CSARIGDEQYF
j_gene: TRBJ1-3; abundance: NA; v_gene: TRBV7-2; d_gene: NA; CDR3nt: TGTGCCAGCCAGAGCGCTTCTGGAAACACCATATATTTT; CDR3aa: CASQSASGNTIYF
j_gene: TRBJ2-5; abundance: NA; v_gene: TRBV4-3; d_gene: NA; CDR3nt: TGCGCCAGCAGCGCGGACCGAAGGGAGACCCAGTACTTC; CDR3aa: CASSADRRETQYF
j_gene: TRBJ2-3; abundance: NA; v_gene: TRBV9; d_gene: NA; CDR3nt: TGTGCCAGCAGCCTGGGGGTTGGCGCAGATACGCAGTATTTT; CDR3aa: CASSLGVGADTQYF
j_gene: TRBJ1-2; abundance: NA; v_gene: TRBV6-5; d_gene: NA; CDR3nt: TGTGCCAGCAGATTAACAGGGATTTCTAACTATGGCTACACCTTC; CDR3aa: CASRLTGISNYGYTF
j_gene: TRBJ1-1; abundance: NA; v_gene: TRBV6-1; d_gene: NA; CDR3nt: TGTGCCAGCAGTGTTGACAGGGAAGCTTTCTTT; CDR3aa: CASSVDREAFF
j_gene: TRBJ1-1; abundance: NA; v_gene: TRBV7-6; d_gene: NA; CDR3nt: TGTGCCAGCAGCTTAAGCTCAGGGCAGGTGAACACTGAAGCTTTCTTT; CDR3aa: CASSLSSGQVNTEAFF
j_gene: TRBJ1-2; abundance: NA; v_gene: TRBV6-5; d_gene: NA; CDR3nt: TGTGCCAGCAGTTACGAACGAGGAGTCTATGGCTACACCTTC; CDR3aa: CASSYERGVYGYTF
j_gene: TRBJ2-7; abundance: NA; v_gene: TRBV19; d_gene: TRBD2; CDR3nt: TGTGCCAGTAGTATTAAAAGGGCGGGGGGGCCACCCTACGAGCAGTACTTC; CDR3aa: CASSIKRAGGPPYEQYF
j_gene: TRBJ1-3; abundance: NA; v_gene: TRBV9; d_gene: NA; CDR3nt: TGTGCCAGCAGCTCCGGGGGGTCGAACACCATATATTTT; CDR3aa: CASSSGGSNTIYF